A single sample is the source of the 25 T cell receptor beta chains below, sequenced in a study of blood T cell repertoires in COVID-19. Measured with immunoSEQ multiplex PCR; TCRdb has only the in-frame clones, and not every one. The table has around 310,000 clones, roughly 90% seen once. Input material: PBMCs or T cells enriched from blood (not recorded which). These TCRs come from a woman between 25 and 40 years old who had recovered from COVID-19.

The V and J genes are TRBV29-1 and TRBJ2-1; 7 nucleotides line up with TRBD2. The CDR3 extends over 14 amino acids. The ends lost 6 bases at V and 4 bases at J; junction bases unmatched: 9. CDR1 and CDR2 from the germline V gene are SQVTM and ANQGSEA. CDR3 residues: CSVMGLPYYNEQFF. Here the CDR3 DNA reads TGCAGCGTCATGGGACTACCGTATTACAATGAGCAGTTCTTC.

This chain connects TRBV10-1 to TRBJ2-7, with 7 nucleotides matching TRBD1. CDR3 length equals 13 residues. Germline CDR1 is WNHNN and CDR2 is SYGVQD (reference sequence). The V and J ends lost 8 bases and 5 bases, in that order; junction bases with no gene match: 9. CDR3 sequence (DNA): TGCGCCAGCCCCCATACAGGGGTGAACGAGCAGTACTTC. This translates into CASPHTGVNEQYF.

The V and J genes are TRBV11-2 and TRBJ2-1; TRBD2 aligns across 7 bases. Germline V gives CDR1 SGHAT, CDR2 FQNNGV. V lost 5 bases, J lost 4 bases, and 5 bases stayed unmatched. The CDR3 runs 14 residues. The CDR3 coding sequence is TGTGCCAGCAGCCCTAGCGGACCATACAATGAGCAGTTCTTC. Encoded protein: CASSPSGPYNEQFF.

This clone was seen once. V gene TRBV18 combines with J gene TRBJ2-2; TRBD2 matches at 8 bases. Trimming at V came to 3 bases and at J to 0 bases, leaving 9 bases not matched to a gene. Germline CDR1 KGHSH, CDR2 LQKENI. The CDR3 has 18 residues. CDR3 region: CASSPYRIAGTNTGELFF. In nucleotides, the CDR3 is TGTGCCAGCTCACCTTATCGTATAGCGGGGACGAACACCGGGGAGCTGTTTTTT.

The chain has TRBV7-9 and TRBJ2-7; D is uncertain. Trimming removed 2 bases from V and 2 bases from J, with 16 bases in between. The CDR3 has 16 residues. CDR1 is SEHNR, CDR2 FQNEAQ, per germline (reference sequence). The CDR3 DNA sequence: TGTGCCAGCAGCTTATATTTAACTCCCCACCCCTACGAGCAGTACTTC. Its translation: CASSLYLTPHPYEQYF.

The CDR3 nucleotides are TGTGCCAGCAGTAGGGGCGAGCCCAATGAGCAGTTCTTC. Residues: CASSRGEPNEQFF. The chain combines TRBV6-4 with TRBJ2-1; a possible D gene is TRBD1 (5 bases). Germline V gives CDR1 MRHNA, CDR2 SNTAGT. This CDR3 has 13 amino acids. V lost 5 bases and J lost 6, with 11 bases in between.

The V and J genes are TRBV7-9 and TRBJ2-7; 7 nucleotides agree with TRBD1. The ends lost 4 bases at V and 1 base at J; junction bases unmatched: 7. Germline V gives CDR1 SEHNR, CDR2 FQNEAQ (reference sequence). CDR3 length: 15 amino acids. The CDR3 loop is CASSYTGQTSYEQYF. As DNA, the CDR3 is TGTGCCAGCAGCTACACGGGACAGACGTCCTACGAGCAGTACTTC.

The chain carries TRBV5-1 and TRBJ2-5; 8 positions match TRBD1. The CDR3 is 14 residues long. Trimming at V came to 8 bases and at J to 4 bases, leaving 10 bases not matched to a gene. Germline CDR1 and CDR2: SGHRS and YFSETQ. CDR3 nucleotides: TGCGCCAGTGGACCCGGACAGGGACCAGAGACCCAGTACTTC. This codes for CASGPGQGPETQYF.

The J gene is TRBJ1-4, the V gene TRBV7-9, with no clear D. Trimming took 5 bases from V and 8 from J, leaving 15 bases between them. CDR1 is SEHNR and CDR2 is FQNEAQ in the germline V gene (reference sequence). The CDR3 consists of 14 residues. Here the CDR3 reads CASSRAVFREKLFF. In DNA form, the CDR3 reads TGTGCCAGCAGCCGAGCCGTTTTCCGGGAAAAACTGTTTTTT.

The chain combines TRBV27 with TRBJ1-4; possibly TRBD1 for D (6 bases). V dropped 2 bases and J dropped 8 bases, with 12 bases sitting between them. Per the germline V gene, CDR1 is MNHEY and CDR2 is SMNVEV (reference sequence). The CDR3 is 14 residues long. The CDR3, as DNA: TGTGCCAGCAGTTTAGAGGGGGATGGGGAAAAACTGTTTTTT. This sequence encodes CASSLEGDGEKLFF. Full variable domain (missing parts from reference TRBV27 and TRBJ1-4): EAQVTQNPRYLITVTGKKLTVTCSQNMNHEYMSWYRQDPGLGLRQIYYSMNVEVTDKGDVPEGYKVSRKEKRNFPLILESPSPNQTSLYFCASSLEGDGEKLFFGSGTQLSVL.

The chain carries TRBV10-3 and TRBJ2-3; 8 bases line up with TRBD1. This CDR3 has 14 amino acids. V shed 10 bases and J 4 bases; nucleotides not matched to a gene: 10. Germline-derived CDR1 and CDR2 are ENHRY and SYGVKD. The CDR3, as DNA: TGTGCCACCATAGGGACAGGTCCTTCAGATACGCAGTATTTT. Amino acids: CATIGTGPSDTQYF.

The J gene is TRBJ1-5, the V gene TRBV19, with D possibly matching TRBD1 (5 bases). V shed 7 bases and J shed 7 bases, with 20 bases lying between them. The germline V gene encodes CDR1 LNHDA and CDR2 SQIVND (reference sequence). The CDR3 is made up of 15 amino acids. CDR3 nucleotides: TGTGCCAGTAACTCGAATGGGGCAGGAGGGCAGCCCCAGCATTTT. Translation: CASNSNGAGGQPQHF.

The chain employs TRBV2 and TRBJ2-5; TRBD1 agrees at 7 bases. V lost 8 bases and J lost 2; bases outside the gene matches: 8. The length of the CDR3 is 14 residues. CDR1 is SNHLY and CDR2 is FYNNEI in the germline V gene. CDR3 sequence: CASYLQGDQETQYF. The CDR3 bases are TGTGCCAGCTATCTTCAGGGGGATCAAGAGACCCAGTACTTC.

The CDR3 DNA reads as TGCGCCAGCAGCCAAGCTTACCGGACCGTAGGGCGGGAAACTACAGATACGCAGTATTTT. It translates to CASSQAYRTVGRETTDTQYF. V gene TRBV4-3 combines with J gene TRBJ2-3, with D tentatively TRBD2 (6 bases). There are 20 residues in the CDR3. V was cut by 1 base and J by 3 bases, with 26 bases left in between. CDR1 LGHNA and CDR2 YSLEER come from the germline V gene.

J is TRBJ1-1 and V is TRBV15; no definite D call. The CDR3 is made up of 18 amino acids. Trimming left V 1 base short and J 0 bases short, with 18 bases between. Germline-derived CDR1 and CDR2 are LNHNV and YYDKDF (reference sequence). The CDR3 DNA follows: TGTGCCACCAGCAGAGGGCTCCTCGGGTATAAAATGAACACTGAAGCTTTCTTT. As protein: CATSRGLLGYKMNTEAFF. Using reference TRBV15 and TRBJ1-1 for the parts outside the CDR3, the full variable domain is DAMVIQNPRYQVTQFGKPVTLSCSQTLNHNVMYWYQQKSSQAPKLLFHYYDKDFNNEADTPDNFQSRRPNTSFCFLDIRSPGLGDTAMYLCATSRGLLGYKMNTEAFFGQGTRLTVV.

The chain uses TRBV7-2 and TRBJ2-7, with D possibly TRBD1 on 5 matching bases. Deletions cut 1 base from V and 4 bases from J, with 14 bases between. The CDR3 is 15 residues long. CDR1 SGHTA and CDR2 FQGNSA come from the germline V gene. CDR3 residues: CASSLGTGPNYEQYF. CDR3 nucleotides: TGTGCCAGCAGCTTAGGAACAGGCCCCAATTACGAGCAGTACTTC.

The CDR3 DNA reads TGTGCCAGCAGCTGGAGGGACAGGGGACGTCAGCCCCAGCATTTT. Encoded protein: CASSWRDRGRQPQHF. V gene TRBV7-9 combines with J gene TRBJ1-5, with 10 bases that match TRBD1. CDR3 length: 15 amino acids. The ends lost 4 bases at V and 6 bases at J; junction bases unmatched: 6. Germline lookup yields CDR1 SEHNR and CDR2 FQNEAQ (reference sequence).

This clone was seen just once. V and J are TRBV4-1 and TRBJ2-7; 7 bases match TRBD2. This CDR3 has 16 amino acids. J gave up 1 base and V 7 bases, and 13 bases lay outside the gene matches. CDR1 is MGHRA, CDR2 YSYEKL, per germline. CDR3 in DNA: TGCGCCAGCAATCCCATCCCCGGCGGGAGTTCCTACGAGCAGTACTTC. This encodes CASNPIPGGSSYEQYF.

This rearrangement joins TRBV6-5 to TRBJ2-3; TRBD2 matches at 13 bases. This CDR3 comprises 16 residues. Germline lookup yields CDR1 MNHEY and CDR2 SVGAGI. The J segment lost 4 bases and the V segment lost 2 bases, leaving 3 bases of the junction unmatched. The chain's CDR3 is CASSYRTSGSADTQYF. The CDR3 region has the DNA TGTGCCAGCAGTTACAGGACTAGCGGGAGTGCAGATACGCAGTATTTT.

The chain employs TRBV20-1 and TRBJ2-1, with D perhaps TRBD1 (7 bases). This CDR3 spans 15 amino acids. Trimming pared 3 bases from V and 5 bases from J, leaving 17 bases between. Germline V gives CDR1 DFQATT, CDR2 SNEGSKA (reference sequence). CDR3 protein: CSASGRGTVDNEQFF. CDR3 bases: TGCAGTGCTAGTGGCCGCGGGACAGTGGACAATGAGCAGTTCTTC.

The chain links TRBV2 to TRBJ1-4; D ambiguous. V lost 6 bases to trimming and J lost 3 bases, with 8 bases between them. CDR3 length equals 13 residues. Germline loops: CDR1 SNHLY, CDR2 FYNNEI. The CDR3 bases are TGTGCCAGCAGGCGGAGTTCTAATGAAAAACTGTTTTTT. This translates into CASRRSSNEKLFF.

The rearrangement joins TRBV5-3 to TRBJ2-7; D is perhaps TRBD2 (6 bases). TRBV5-3 belongs to the ORF category, with a function that is uncertain. Trimming left V 4 bases short and J 2 bases short, with 16 bases between. The CDR3 spans 15 residues. The CDR3 loop is CARSPRETGPYEQYF. CDR3 nucleotide sequence: TGTGCCAGAAGCCCTCGGGAGACGGGTCCCTACGAGCAGTACTTC.

This rearrangement joins TRBV27 to TRBJ2-1; D not certain. The CDR3 spans 12 residues. Trimming took 2 bases from V and 8 from J, leaving 7 bases between them. CDR1 is MNHEY and CDR2 is SMNVEV in the germline V gene (reference sequence). The CDR3 spells CASSLVGDEQFF. DNA for the CDR3: TGTGCCAGCAGTTTAGTGGGCGATGAGCAGTTCTTC.

This clone has more than one count but fewer than ten. This CDR3 is also generated by other DNA sequences in the sample. The chain carries TRBV29-1 and TRBJ1-5; D is perhaps TRBD1 (5 bases). This CDR3 is 12 amino acids long. Germline V gives CDR1 SQVTM, CDR2 ANQGSEA. V lost 6 bases and J lost 4, with 10 bases in between. CDR3 sequence (DNA): TGCAGCGTCAGGTCAGGGAATCAGCCCCAGCATTTT. Residues: CSVRSGNQPQHF.

The chain links TRBV27 to TRBJ2-7; 10 bases match TRBD2. Per the germline V gene, CDR1 is MNHEY and CDR2 is SMNVEV (reference sequence). The V gene end was trimmed by 4 bases and the J gene end by 7 bases; junction bases not matched to a gene: 10. CDR3 length: 15 residues. The CDR3: CASSWELAGSGEQYF. DNA of the CDR3: TGTGCCAGCAGTTGGGAACTAGCGGGATCCGGAGAGCAGTACTTC.